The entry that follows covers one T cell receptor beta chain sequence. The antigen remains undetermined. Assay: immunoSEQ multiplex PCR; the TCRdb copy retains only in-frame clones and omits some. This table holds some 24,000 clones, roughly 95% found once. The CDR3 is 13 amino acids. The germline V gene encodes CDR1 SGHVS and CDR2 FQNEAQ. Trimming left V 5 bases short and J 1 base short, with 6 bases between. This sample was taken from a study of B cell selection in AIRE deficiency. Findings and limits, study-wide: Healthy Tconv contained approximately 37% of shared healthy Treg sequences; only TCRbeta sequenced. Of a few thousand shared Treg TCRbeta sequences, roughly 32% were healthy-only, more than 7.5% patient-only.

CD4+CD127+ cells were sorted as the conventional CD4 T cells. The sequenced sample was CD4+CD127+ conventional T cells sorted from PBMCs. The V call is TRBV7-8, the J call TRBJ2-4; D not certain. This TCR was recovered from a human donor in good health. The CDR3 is CASSGDAKNIQYF. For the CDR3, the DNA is TGTGCCAGCAGCGGGGATGCCAAAAACATTCAGTACTTC.